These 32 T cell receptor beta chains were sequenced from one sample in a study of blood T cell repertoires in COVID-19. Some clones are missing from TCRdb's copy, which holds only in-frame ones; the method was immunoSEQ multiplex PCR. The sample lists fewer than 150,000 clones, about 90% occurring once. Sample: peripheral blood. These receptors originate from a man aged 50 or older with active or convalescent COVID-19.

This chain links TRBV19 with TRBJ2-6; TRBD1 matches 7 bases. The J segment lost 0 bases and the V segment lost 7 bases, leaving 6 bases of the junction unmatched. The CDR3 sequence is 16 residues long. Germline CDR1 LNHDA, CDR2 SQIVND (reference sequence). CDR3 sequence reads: CASTSGQRSGANVLTF. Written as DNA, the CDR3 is TGTGCCAGTACCTCGGGACAGCGCTCTGGGGCCAACGTCCTGACTTTC.

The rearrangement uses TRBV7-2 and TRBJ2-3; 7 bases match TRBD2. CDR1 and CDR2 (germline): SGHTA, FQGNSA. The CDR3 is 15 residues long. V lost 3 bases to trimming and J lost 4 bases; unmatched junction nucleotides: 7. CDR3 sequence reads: CASSFFAGDSDTQYF. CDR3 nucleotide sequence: TGTGCCAGCAGCTTCTTTGCGGGAGACTCAGATACGCAGTATTTT.

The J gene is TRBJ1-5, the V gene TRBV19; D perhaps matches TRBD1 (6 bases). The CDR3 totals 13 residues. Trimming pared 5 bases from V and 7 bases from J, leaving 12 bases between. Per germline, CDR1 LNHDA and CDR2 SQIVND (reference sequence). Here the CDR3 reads CASSDRSTQPQHF. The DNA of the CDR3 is TGTGCCAGTAGTGACAGGTCGACCCAGCCCCAGCATTTT.

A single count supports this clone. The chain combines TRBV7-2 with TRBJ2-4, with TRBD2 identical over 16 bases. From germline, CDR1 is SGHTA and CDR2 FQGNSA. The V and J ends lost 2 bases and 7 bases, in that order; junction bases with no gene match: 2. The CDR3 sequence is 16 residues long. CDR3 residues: CASSLQGLAGGNIQYF. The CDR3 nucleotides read TGTGCCAGCAGCTTACAGGGACTAGCGGGGGGGAACATTCAGTACTTC.

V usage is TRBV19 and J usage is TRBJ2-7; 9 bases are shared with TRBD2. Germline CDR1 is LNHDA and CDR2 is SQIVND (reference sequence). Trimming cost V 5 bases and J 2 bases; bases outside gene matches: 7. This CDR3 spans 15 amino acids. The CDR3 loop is CASSFRLAEAYEQYF. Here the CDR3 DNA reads TGTGCCAGTAGTTTTCGACTAGCGGAAGCCTACGAGCAGTACTTC.

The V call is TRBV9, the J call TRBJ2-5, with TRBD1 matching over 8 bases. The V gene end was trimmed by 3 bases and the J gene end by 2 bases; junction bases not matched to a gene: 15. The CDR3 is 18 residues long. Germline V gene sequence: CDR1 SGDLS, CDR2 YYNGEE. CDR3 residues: CASSDPRIGRGPQETQYF. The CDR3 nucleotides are TGTGCCAGCAGCGACCCAAGGATAGGCAGGGGGCCGCAAGAGACCCAGTACTTC.

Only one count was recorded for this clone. CDR3 bases: TGTGCCAGCAGCCCGCAACAGGCCTCTATTAGCACAGATACGCAGTATTTT. It specifies CASSPQQASISTDTQYF. The J gene is TRBJ2-3, the V gene TRBV7-9, with D perhaps TRBD1 (5 bases). The germline CDR1 and CDR2 sequences are SEHNR and FQNEAQ (reference sequence). Trimming shortened V by 5 bases and J by 0 bases, and 18 bases separated the two germline ends. The CDR3 loop spans 17 amino acids. Full variable domain (missing parts from reference TRBV7-9 and TRBJ2-3): DTGVSQNPRHKITKRGQNVTFRCDPISEHNRLYWYRQTLGQGPEFLTYFQNEAQLEKSRLLSDRFSAERPKGSFSTLEIQRTEQGDSAMYLCASSPQQASISTDTQYFGPGTRLTVL.

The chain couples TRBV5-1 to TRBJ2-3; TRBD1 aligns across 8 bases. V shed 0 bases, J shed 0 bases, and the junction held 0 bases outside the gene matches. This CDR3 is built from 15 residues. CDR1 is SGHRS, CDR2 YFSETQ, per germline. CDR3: CASSLDRGSTDTQYF. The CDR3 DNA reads TGCGCCAGCAGCTTGGACAGGGGGAGCACAGATACGCAGTATTTT. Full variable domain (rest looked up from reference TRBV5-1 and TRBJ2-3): KAGVTQTPRYLIKTRGQQVTLSCSPISGHRSVSWYQQTPGQGLQFLFEYFSETQRNKGNFPGRFSGRQFSNSRSEMNVSTLELGDSALYLCASSLDRGSTDTQYFGPGTRLTVL.

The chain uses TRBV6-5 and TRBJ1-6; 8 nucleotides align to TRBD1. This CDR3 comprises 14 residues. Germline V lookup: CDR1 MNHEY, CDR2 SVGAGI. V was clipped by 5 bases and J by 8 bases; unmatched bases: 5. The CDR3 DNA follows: TGTGCCAGCAGTCCCACGGACAGGGATTCACCCCTCCACTTT. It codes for CASSPTDRDSPLHF.

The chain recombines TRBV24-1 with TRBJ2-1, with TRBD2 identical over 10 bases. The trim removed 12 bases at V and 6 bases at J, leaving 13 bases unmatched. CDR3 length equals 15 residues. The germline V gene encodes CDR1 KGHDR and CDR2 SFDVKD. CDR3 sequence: CACRASGSRGNEQFF. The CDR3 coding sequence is TGTGCCTGCAGGGCTAGCGGGAGTAGGGGCAATGAGCAGTTCTTC.

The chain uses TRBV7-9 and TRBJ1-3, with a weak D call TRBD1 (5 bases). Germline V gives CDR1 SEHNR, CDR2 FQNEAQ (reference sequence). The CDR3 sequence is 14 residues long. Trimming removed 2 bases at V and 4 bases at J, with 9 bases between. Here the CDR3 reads CASSLQGAGNTIYF. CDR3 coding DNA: TGTGCCAGCAGCTTACAGGGCGCGGGAAACACCATATATTTT.

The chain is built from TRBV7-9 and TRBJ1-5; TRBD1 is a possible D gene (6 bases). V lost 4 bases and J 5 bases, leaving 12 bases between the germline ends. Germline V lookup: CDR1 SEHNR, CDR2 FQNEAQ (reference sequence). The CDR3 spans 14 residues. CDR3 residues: CASSSLGAYQPQHF. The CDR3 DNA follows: TGTGCCAGCAGCTCATTGGGGGCCTATCAGCCCCAGCATTTT. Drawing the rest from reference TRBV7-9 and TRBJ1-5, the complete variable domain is DTGVSQNPRHKITKRGQNVTFRCDPISEHNRLYWYRQTLGQGPEFLTYFQNEAQLEKSRLLSDRFSAERPKGSFSTLEIQRTEQGDSAMYLCASSSLGAYQPQHFGDGTRLSIL.

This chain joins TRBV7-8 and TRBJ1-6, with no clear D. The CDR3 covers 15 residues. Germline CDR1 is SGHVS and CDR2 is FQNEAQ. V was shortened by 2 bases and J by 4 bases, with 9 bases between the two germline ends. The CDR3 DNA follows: TGTGCCAGCAGCTTATCCACTCATTATAATTCACCCCTCCACTTT. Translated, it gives CASSLSTHYNSPLHF.

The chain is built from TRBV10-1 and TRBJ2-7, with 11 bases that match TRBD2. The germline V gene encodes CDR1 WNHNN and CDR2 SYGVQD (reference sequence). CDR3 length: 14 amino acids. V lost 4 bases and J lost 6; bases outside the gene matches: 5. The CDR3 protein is CASSGGTSGTEQYF. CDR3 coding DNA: TGCGCCAGCAGTGGCGGGACTAGCGGAACCGAGCAGTACTTC.

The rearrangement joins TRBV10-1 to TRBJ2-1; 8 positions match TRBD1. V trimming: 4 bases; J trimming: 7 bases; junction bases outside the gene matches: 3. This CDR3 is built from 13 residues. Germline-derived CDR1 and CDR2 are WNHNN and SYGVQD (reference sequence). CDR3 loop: CASSVTGGNEQFF. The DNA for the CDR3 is TGCGCCAGCAGTGTTACAGGGGGTAATGAGCAGTTCTTC.

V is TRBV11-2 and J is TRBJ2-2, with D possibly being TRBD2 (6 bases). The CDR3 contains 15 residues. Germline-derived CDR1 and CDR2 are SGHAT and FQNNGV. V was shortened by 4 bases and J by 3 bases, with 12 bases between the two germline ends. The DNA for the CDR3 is TGTGCCAGCAGCTACCCGGGACTCTACACCGGGGAGCTGTTTTTT. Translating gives CASSYPGLYTGELFF.

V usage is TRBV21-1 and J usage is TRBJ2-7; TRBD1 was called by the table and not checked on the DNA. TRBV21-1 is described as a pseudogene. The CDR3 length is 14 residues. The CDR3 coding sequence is TGTGCCAGCAGCAGAGGACAGGGGGCCTACGAGCAGTACTTC. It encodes CASSRGQGAYEQYF.

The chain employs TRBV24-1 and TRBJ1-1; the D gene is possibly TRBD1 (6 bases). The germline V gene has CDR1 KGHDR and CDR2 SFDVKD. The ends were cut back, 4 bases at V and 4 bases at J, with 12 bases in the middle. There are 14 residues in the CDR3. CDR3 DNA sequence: TGTGCCACCAGTGACCCCAGAGGGGGCACTGAAGCTTTCTTT. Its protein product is CATSDPRGGTEAFF.

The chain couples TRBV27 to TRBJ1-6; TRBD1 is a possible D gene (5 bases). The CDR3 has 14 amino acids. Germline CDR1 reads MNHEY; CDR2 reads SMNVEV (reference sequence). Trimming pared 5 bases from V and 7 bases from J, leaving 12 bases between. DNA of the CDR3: TGTGCCAGCAGTCAAGTGACAGTAAATTCACCCCTCCACTTT. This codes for CASSQVTVNSPLHF.

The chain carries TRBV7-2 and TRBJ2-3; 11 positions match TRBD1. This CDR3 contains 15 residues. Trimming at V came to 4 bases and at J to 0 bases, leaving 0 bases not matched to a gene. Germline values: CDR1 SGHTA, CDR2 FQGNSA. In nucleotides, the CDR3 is TGTGCCAGCAGCTGGACAGGGGGCAGCACAGATACGCAGTATTTT. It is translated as CASSWTGGSTDTQYF.

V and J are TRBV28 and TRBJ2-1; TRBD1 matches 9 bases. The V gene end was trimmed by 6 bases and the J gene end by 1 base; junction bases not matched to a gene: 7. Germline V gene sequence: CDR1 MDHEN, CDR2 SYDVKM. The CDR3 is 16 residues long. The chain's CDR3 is CASSSPGTGSYNEQFF. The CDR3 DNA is TGTGCCAGCAGCTCCCCCGGGACAGGGTCCTACAATGAGCAGTTCTTC. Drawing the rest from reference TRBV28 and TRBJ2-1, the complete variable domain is DVKVTQSSRYLVKRTGEKVFLECVQDMDHENMFWYRQDPGLGLRLIYFSYDVKMKEKGDIPEGYSVSREKKERFSLILESASTNQTSMYLCASSSPGTGSYNEQFFGPGTRLTVL.

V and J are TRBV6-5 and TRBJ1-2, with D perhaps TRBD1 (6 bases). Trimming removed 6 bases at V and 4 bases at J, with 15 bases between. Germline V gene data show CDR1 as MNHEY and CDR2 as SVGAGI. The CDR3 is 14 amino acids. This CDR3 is CASSPGQRSYGYTF. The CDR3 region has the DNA TGTGCCAGCAGCCCAGGACAGCGCTCCTATGGCTACACCTTC.

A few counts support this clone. CDR3 bases: TGTGCCAGCAGCTTAGGGGAGTATCAGCCCCAGCATTTT. It translates to CASSLGEYQPQHF. The gene calls are TRBV11-2 and TRBJ1-5, with D uncertain. This CDR3 region has 13 residues. The V end lost 1 base, the J end lost 5 bases, and 6 bases lay between the germline ends. Germline V gives CDR1 SGHAT, CDR2 FQNNGV.

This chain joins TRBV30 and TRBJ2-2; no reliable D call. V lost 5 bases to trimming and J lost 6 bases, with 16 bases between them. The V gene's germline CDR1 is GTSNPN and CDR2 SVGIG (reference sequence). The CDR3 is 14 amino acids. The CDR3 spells CAWSLLTGSGELFF. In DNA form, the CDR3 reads TGTGCCTGGTCCTTACTGACTGGGTCCGGGGAGCTGTTTTTT.

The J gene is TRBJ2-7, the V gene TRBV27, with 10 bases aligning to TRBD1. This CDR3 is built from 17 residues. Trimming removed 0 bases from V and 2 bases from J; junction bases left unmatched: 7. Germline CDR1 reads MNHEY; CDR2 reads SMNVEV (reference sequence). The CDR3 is CASSLSFGDRGPYEQYF. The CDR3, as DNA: TGTGCCAGCAGTTTATCATTCGGGGACAGGGGTCCCTACGAGCAGTACTTC.

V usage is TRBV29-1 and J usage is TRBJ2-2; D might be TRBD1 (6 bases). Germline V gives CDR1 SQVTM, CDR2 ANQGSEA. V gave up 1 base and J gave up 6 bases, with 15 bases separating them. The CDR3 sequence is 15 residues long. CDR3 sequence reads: CSVEVGQGMAGELFF. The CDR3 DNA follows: TGCAGCGTTGAAGTCGGGCAGGGGATGGCCGGGGAGCTGTTTTTT.

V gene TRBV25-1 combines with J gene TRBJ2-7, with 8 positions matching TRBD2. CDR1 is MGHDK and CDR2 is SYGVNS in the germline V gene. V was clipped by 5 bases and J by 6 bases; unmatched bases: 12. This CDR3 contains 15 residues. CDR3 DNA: TGTGCCAGCAGTCCCTCAACCAGCGGGAGATCCGAGCAGTACTTC. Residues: CASSPSTSGRSEQYF.

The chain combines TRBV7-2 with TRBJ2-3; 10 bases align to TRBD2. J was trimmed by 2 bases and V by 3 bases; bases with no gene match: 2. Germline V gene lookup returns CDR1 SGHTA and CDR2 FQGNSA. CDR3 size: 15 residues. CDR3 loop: CASSLGTSVTDTQYF. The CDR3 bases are TGTGCCAGCAGCTTGGGGACTAGCGTCACAGATACGCAGTATTTT.

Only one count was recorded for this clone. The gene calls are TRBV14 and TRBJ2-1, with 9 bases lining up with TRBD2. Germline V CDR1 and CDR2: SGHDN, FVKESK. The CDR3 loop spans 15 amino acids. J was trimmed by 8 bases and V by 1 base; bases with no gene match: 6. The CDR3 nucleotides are TGTGCCAGCAGCCAAGCGAGCGGGAGGTCATATGAGCAGTTCTTC. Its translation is CASSQASGRSYEQFF. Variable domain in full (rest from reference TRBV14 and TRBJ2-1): EAGVTQFPSHSVIEKGQTVTLRCDPISGHDNLYWYRRVMGKEIKFLLHFVKESKQDESGMPNNRFLAERTGGTYSTLKVQPAELEDSGVYFCASSQASGRSYEQFFGPGTRLTVL.

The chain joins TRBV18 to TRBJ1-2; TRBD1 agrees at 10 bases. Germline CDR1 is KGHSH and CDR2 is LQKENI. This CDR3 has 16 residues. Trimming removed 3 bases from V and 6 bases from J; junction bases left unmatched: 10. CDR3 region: CASSPYGQGDQDGYTF. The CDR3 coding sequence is TGTGCCAGCTCACCTTACGGACAGGGGGATCAGGATGGCTACACCTTC.

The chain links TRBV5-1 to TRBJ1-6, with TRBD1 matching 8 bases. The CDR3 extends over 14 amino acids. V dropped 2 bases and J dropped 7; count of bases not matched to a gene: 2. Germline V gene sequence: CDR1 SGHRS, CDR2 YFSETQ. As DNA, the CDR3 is TGCGCCAGCAGCTTCACAGGGGGAAATTCACCCCTCCACTTT. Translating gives CASSFTGGNSPLHF.

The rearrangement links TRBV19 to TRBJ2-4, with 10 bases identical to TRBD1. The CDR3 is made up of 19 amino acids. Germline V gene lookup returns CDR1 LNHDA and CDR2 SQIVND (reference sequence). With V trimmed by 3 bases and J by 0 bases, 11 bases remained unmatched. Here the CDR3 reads CASSIGGTGVKIAKNIQYF. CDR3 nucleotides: TGTGCCAGTAGTATCGGAGGGACAGGGGTAAAAATAGCCAAAAACATTCAGTACTTC.